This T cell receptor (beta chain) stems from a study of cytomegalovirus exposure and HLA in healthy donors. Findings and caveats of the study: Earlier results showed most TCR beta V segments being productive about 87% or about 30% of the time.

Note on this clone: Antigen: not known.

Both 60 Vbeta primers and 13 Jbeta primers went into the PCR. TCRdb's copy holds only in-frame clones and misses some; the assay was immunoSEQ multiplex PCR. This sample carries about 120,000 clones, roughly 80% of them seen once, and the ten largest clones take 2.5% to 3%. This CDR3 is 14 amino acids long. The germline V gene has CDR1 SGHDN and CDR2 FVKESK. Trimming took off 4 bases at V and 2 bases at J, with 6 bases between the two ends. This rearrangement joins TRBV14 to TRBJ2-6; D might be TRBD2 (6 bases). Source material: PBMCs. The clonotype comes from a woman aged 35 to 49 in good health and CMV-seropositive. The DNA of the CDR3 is TGTGCCAGCAGCCGGGGGGCTGGGGCCAACGTCCTGACTTTC. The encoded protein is CASSRGAGANVLTF.